The 3 T cell receptor beta chains in this list originate from one sample, sequenced in a study of blood T cell repertoires in COVID-19. Clones were read by immunoSEQ multiplex PCR, and TCRdb kept only the in-frame ones, dropping some. The sample lists over 150,000 clones; 85% to 95% were seen once. Sample: peripheral blood. These receptors were taken from a man aged 45-65 years with acute or convalescent COVID-19.

The chain carries TRBV7-9 and TRBJ1-1; D unresolved. CDR3 length: 14 amino acids. CDR1 and CDR2 from the germline V gene are SEHNR and FQNEAQ (reference sequence). The V end lost 3 bases, the J end lost 1 base, and 9 bases lay between the germline ends. CDR3 sequence (DNA): TGTGCCAGCAGCTTCGACTCCTCGAACACTGAAGCTTTCTTT. Its translation is CASSFDSSNTEAFF.

This clone was seen a handful of times. This rearrangement joins TRBV25-1 to TRBJ1-4; a weak D match, TRBD1 (6 bases). The CDR3 covers 15 residues. V was cut by 0 bases and J by 5 bases, with 10 bases left in between. The germline V gene encodes CDR1 MGHDK and CDR2 SYGVNS. CDR3 in DNA: TGTGCCAGCAGTGAATATGGACAGCCGAATGAAAAACTGTTTTTT. It yields the protein CASSEYGQPNEKLFF.

J is TRBJ2-7 and V is TRBV18; D gene ambiguous. Germline V CDR1 and CDR2: KGHSH, LQKENI. V was clipped by 5 bases and J by 4 bases, with 9 bases between them. There are 12 residues in the CDR3. CDR3 bases: TGTGCCAGCTCAGGTCAGCGATACGAGCAGTACTTC. It yields the protein CASSGQRYEQYF.